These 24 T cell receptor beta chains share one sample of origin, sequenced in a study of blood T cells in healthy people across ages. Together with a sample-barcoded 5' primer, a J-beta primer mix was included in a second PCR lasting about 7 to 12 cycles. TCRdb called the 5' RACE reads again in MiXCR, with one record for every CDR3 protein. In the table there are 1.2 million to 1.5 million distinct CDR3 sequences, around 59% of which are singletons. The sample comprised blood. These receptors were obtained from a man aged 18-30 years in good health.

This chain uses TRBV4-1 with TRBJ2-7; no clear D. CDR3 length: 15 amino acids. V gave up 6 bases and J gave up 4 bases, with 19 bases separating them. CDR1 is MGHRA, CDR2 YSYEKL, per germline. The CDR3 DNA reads TGCGCCAGCAGACTCAATTTGGACGAATTTTACGAGCAGTACTTC. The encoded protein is CASRLNLDEFYEQYF.

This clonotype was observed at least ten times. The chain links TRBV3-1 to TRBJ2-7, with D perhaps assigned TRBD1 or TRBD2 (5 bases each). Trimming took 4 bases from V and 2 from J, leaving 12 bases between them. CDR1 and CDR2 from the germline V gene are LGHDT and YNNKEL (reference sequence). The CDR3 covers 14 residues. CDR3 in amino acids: CASSPGTVTYEQYF. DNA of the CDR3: TGTGCCAGCAGCCCCGGGACGGTCACCTACGAGCAGTACTTC.

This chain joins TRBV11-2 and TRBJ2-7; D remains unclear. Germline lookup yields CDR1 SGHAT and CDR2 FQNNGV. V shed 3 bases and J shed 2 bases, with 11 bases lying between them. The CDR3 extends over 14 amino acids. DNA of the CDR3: TGTGCCAGCAGCTTCGCCACTCCTACCTACGAGCAGTACTTC. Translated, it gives CASSFATPTYEQYF.

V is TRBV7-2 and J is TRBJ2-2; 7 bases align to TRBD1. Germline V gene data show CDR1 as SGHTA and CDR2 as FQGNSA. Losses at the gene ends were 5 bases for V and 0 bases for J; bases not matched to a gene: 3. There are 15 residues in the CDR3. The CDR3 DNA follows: TGTGCCAGCAGCAACAGGGGTTCGAACACCGGGGAGCTGTTTTTT. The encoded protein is CASSNRGSNTGELFF.

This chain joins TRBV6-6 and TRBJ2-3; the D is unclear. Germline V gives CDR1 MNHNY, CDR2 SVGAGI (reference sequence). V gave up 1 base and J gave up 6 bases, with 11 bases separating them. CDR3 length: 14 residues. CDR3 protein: CASSYYDEGDTQYF. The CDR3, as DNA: TGTGCCAGCAGTTACTATGACGAAGGGGATACGCAGTATTTT.

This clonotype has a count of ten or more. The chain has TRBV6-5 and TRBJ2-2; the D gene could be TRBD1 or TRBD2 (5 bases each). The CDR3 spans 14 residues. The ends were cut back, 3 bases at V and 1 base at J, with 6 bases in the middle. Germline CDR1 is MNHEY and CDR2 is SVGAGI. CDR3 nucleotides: TGTGCCAGCAGTTATGGGGGGAACACCGGGGAGCTGTTTTTT. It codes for CASSYGGNTGELFF.

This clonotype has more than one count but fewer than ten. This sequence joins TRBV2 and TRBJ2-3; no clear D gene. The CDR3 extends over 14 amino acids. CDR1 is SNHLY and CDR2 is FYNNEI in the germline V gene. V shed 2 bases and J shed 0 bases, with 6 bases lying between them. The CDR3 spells CASSEHPSTDTQYF. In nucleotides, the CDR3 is TGTGCCAGCAGTGAACACCCTAGCACAGATACGCAGTATTTT.

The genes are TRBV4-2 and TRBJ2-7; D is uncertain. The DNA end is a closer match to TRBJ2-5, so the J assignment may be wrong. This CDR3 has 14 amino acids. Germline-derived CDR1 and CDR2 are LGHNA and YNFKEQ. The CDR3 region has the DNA TGTGCCAGCAGCCAAGAAGCCCCAAGTGGGACCCAGTACTTC. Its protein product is CASSQEAPSGTQYF.

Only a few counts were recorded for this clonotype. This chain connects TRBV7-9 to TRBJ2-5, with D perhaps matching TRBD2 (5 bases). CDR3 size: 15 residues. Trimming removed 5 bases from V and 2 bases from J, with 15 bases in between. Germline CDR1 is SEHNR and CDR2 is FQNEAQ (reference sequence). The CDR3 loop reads CASSLITRGQETQYF. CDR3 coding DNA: TGTGCCAGCAGCCTAATCACCCGGGGTCAAGAGACCCAGTACTTC.

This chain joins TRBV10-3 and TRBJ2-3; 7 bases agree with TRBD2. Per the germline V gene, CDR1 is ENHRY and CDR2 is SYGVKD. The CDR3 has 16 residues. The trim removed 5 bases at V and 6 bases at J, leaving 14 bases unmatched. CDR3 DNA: TGTGCCATCAGTTCTGGGACTACCTCTAATAAGGATACGCAGTATTTT. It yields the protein CAISSGTTSNKDTQYF.

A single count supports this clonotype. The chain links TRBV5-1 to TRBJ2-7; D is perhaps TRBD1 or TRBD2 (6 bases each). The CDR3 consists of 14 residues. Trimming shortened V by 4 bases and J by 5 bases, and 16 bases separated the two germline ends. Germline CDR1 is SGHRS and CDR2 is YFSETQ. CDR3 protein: CASSRGTSTDEQYF. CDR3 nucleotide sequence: TGCGCCAGCAGCCGCGGGACAAGTACCGACGAGCAGTACTTC.

The CDR3 region is CASRPDDLAYEQYF. For the CDR3, the DNA is TGTGCCAGCAGACCAGACGACTTAGCCTACGAGCAGTACTTC. The genes are TRBV27 and TRBJ2-7; no definite D call. V dropped 6 bases and J dropped 2 bases, with 14 bases sitting between them. This CDR3 region has 14 residues. Germline V gene data show CDR1 as MNHEY and CDR2 as SMNVEV (reference sequence).

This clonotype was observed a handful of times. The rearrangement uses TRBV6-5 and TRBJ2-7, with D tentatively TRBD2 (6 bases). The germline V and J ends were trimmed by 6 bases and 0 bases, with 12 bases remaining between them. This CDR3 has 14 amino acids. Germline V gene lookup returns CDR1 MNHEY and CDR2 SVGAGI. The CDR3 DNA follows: TGTGCCAGCAGGGCGGGACGGCGCTCCTACGAGCAGTACTTC. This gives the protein CASRAGRRSYEQYF.

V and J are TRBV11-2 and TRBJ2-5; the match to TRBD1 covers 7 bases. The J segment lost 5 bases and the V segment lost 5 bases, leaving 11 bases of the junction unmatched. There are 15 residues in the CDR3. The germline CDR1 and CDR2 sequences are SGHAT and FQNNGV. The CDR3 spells CASSPSRQGIETQYF. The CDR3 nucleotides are TGTGCCAGCAGCCCAAGCAGACAGGGCATCGAGACCCAGTACTTC.

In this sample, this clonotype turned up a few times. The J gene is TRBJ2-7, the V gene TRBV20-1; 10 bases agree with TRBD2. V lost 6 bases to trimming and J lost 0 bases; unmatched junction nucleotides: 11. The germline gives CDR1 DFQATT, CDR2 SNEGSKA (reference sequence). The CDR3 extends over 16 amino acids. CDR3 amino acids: CSATGPSGSDSYEQYF. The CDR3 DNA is TGCAGTGCCACCGGCCCTAGCGGGAGTGACTCCTACGAGCAGTACTTC.

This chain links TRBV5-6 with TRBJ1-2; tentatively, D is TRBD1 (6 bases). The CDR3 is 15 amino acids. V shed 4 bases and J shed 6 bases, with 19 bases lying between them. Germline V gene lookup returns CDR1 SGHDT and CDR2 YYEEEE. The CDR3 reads CASSRLDSDTNGYTF. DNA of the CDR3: TGTGCCAGCAGCCGTCTGGACAGCGACACCAATGGCTACACCTTC.

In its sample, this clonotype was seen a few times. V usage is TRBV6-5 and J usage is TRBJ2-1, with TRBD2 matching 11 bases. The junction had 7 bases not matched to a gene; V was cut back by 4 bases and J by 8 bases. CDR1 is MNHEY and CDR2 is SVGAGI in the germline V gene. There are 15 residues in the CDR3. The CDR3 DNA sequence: TGTGCCAGCAGTTCCCCCGGTAGCGGGAGGGATGAGCAGTTCTTC. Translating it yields CASSSPGSGRDEQFF.

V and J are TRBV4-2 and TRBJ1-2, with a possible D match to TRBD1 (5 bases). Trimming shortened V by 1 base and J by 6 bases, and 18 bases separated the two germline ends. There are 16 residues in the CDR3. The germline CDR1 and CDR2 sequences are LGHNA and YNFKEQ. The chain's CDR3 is CASSQVLGRTRDGYTF. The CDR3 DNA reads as TGTGCCAGCAGCCAAGTTCTGGGACGGACTCGGGATGGCTACACCTTC.

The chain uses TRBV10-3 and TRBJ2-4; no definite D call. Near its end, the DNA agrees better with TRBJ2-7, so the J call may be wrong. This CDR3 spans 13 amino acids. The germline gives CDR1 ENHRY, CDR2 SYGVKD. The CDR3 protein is CAISPDSGYEQYF. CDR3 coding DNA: TGTGCCATCAGTCCCGACTCGGGCTACGAGCAGTACTTC.

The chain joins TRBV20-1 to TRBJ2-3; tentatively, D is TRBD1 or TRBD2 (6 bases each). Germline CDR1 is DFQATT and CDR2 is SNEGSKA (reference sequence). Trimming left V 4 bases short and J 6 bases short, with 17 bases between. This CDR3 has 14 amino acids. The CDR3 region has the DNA TGCAGTGCTACGGTTGGGGGGCGGCGGGATACGCAGTATTTT. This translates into CSATVGGRRDTQYF.

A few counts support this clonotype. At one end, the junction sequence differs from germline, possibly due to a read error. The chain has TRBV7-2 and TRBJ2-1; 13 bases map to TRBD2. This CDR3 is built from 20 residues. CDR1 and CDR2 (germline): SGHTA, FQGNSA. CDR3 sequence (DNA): TGTGCCTGCAGCATCCTACCGGGACTAGCGGGAACGAGCTCCTACAATGAGCAGTTCTTC. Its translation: CACSILPGLAGTSSYNEQFF.

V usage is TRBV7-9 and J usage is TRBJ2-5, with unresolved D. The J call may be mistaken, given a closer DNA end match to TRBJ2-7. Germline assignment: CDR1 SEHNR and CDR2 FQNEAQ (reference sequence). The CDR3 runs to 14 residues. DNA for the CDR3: TGTGCCAGCAGCTCCCTCGCTAAAGTATACGAGCAGTACTTC. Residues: CASSSLAKVYEQYF.

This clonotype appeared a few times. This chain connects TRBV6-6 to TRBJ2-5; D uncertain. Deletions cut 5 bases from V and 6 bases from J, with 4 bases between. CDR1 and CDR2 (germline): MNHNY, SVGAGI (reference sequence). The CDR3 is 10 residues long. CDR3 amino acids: CASSGKTQYF. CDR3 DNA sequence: TGTGCCAGCAGTGGGAAGACCCAGTACTTC.

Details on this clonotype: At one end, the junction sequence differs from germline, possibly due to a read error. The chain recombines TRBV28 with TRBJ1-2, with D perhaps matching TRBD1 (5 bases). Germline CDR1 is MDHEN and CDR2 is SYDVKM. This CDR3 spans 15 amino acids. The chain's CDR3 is CASKPQVGPIDGYTF. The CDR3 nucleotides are TGTGCCAGCAAACCTCAGGTGGGGCCCATCGATGGCTATACCTTC.